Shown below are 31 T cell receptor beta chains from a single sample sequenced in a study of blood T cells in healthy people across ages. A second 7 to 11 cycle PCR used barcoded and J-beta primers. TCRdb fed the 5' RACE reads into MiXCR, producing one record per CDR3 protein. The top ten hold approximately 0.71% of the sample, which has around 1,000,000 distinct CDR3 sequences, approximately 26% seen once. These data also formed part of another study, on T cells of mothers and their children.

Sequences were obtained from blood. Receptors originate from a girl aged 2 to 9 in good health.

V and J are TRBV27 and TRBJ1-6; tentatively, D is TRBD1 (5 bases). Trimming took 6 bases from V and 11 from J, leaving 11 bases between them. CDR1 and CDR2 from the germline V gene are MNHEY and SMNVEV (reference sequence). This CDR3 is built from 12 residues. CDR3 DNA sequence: TGTGCCAGCAGGGGGGAGGATCCACCCCTCCACTTT. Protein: CASRGEDPPLHF.

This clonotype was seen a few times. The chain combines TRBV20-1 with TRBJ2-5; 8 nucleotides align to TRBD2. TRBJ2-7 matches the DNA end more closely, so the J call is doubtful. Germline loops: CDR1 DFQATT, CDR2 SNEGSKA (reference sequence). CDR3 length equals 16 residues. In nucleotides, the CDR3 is TGCAGTGCTAGAGACTCCCGAGATAGCGGGATGTACGAGCAGTACTTC. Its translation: CSARDSRDSGMYEQYF.

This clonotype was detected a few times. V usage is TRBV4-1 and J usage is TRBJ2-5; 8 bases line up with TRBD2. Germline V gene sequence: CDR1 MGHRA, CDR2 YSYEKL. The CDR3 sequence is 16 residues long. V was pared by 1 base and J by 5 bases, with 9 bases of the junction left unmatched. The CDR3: CASSQGNSGSGETQYF. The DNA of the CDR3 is TGCGCCAGCAGCCAAGGTAACAGCGGGAGTGGGGAGACCCAGTACTTC.

CDR3 protein: CASSSQRELQGVSPGANVLTF. The CDR3 DNA sequence: TGTGCCAGCAGCTCCCAACGAGAGTTACAGGGGGTGTCCCCTGGGGCCAACGTCCTGACTTTC. This chain links TRBV11-2 with TRBJ2-6; 8 bases agree with TRBD1. CDR1 and CDR2 from the germline V gene are SGHAT and FQNNGV. With 4 bases clipped from V and 2 bases from J, the junction kept 19 bases outside the gene matches. The CDR3 spans 21 residues.

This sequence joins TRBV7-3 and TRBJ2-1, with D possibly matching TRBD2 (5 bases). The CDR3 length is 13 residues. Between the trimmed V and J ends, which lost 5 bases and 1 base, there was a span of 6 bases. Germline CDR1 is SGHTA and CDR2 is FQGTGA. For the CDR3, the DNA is TGTGCCAGCAGCCGACTATCCTACAATGAGCAGTTCTTC. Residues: CASSRLSYNEQFF.

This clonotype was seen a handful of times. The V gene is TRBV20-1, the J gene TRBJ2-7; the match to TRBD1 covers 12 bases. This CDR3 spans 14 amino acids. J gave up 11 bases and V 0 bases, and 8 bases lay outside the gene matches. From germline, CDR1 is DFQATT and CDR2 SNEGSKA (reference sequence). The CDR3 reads CSARDLRDRGLEYF. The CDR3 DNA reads TGCAGTGCTAGAGATCTACGGGACAGGGGGCTGGAGTACTTC.

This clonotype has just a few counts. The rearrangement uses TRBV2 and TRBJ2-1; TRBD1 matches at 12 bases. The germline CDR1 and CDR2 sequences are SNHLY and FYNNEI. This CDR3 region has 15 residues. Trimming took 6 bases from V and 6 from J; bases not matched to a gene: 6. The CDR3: CASRWGQGAVNEQFF. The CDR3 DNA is TGTGCCAGCAGGTGGGGACAGGGGGCTGTCAATGAGCAGTTCTTC.

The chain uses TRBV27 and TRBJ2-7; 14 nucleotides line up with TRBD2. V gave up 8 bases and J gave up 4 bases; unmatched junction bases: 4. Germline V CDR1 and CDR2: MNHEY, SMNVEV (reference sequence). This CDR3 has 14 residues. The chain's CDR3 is CASGGLAGDYEQYF. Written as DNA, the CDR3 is TGTGCCAGCGGGGGACTAGCGGGAGATTACGAGCAGTACTTC.

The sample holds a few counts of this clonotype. CDR3 coding DNA: TGTGCCAGCAGCGCGGGGGGGGTTGGGGTTCAAGAGACCCAGTACTTC. Amino acid sequence: CASSAGGVGVQETQYF. The chain uses TRBV9 and TRBJ2-5; 8 bases fit TRBD2. Trimming cost V 3 bases and J 2 bases; bases outside gene matches: 9. Germline CDR1 SGDLS, CDR2 YYNGEE. This CDR3 has 16 residues.

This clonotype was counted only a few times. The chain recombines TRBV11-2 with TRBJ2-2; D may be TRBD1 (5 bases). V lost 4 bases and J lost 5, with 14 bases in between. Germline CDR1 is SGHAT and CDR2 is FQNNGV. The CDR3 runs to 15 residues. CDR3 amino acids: CASSSVPTVTGELFF. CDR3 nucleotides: TGTGCCAGCAGCTCCGTCCCGACAGTTACCGGGGAGCTGTTTTTT.

CDR3 protein: CASSKNSRGEQYF. CDR3 DNA sequence: TGTGCCAGCAGCAAAAACTCCCGGGGGGAGCAGTACTTC. This rearrangement joins TRBV12-3 or TRBV12-4 to TRBJ2-7, with a tentative D call TRBD2 (6 bases). The CDR3 spans 13 residues. V was pared by 6 bases and J by 7 bases, with 16 bases between.

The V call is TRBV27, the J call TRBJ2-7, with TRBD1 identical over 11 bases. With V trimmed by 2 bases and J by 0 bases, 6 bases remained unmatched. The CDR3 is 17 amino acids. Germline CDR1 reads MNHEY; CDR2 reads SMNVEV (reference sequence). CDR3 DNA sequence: TGTGCCAGCAGTTTAGCTGGACAGGGGGCGAGCTCCTACGAGCAGTACTTC. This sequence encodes CASSLAGQGASSYEQYF.

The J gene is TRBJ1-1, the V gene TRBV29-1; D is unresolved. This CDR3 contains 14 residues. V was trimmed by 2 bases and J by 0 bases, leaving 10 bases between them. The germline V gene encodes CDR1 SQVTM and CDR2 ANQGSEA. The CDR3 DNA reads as TGCAGCGTTGAATCCGGCAGCCTGAACACTGAAGCTTTCTTT. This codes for CSVESGSLNTEAFF.

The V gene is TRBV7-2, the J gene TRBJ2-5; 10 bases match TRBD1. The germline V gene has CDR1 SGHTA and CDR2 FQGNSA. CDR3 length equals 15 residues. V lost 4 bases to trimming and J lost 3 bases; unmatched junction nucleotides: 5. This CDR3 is CASSSGQGFEETQYF. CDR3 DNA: TGTGCCAGCAGCTCGGGACAGGGGTTTGAAGAGACCCAGTACTTC. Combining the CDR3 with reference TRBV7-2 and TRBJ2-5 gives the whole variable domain GAGVSQSPSNKVTEKGKDVELRCDPISGHTALYWYRQSLGQGLEFLIYFQGNSAPDKSGLPSDRFSAERTGGSVSTLTIQRTQQEDSAVYLCASSSGQGFEETQYFGPGTRLLVL.

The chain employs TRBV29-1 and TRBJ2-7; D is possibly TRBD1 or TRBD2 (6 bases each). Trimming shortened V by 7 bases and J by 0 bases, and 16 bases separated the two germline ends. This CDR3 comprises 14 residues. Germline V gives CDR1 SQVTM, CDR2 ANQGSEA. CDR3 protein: CSADGGSSSYEQYF. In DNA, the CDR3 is TGCAGCGCCGACGGGGGCTCAAGCTCCTACGAGCAGTACTTC.

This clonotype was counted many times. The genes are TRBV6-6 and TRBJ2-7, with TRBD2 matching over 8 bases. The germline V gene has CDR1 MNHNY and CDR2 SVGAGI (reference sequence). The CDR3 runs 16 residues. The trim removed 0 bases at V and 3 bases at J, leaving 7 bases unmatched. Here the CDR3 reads CASSYSIQRGFYEQYF. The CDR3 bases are TGTGCCAGCAGTTACTCGATACAGCGGGGGTTCTACGAGCAGTACTTC.

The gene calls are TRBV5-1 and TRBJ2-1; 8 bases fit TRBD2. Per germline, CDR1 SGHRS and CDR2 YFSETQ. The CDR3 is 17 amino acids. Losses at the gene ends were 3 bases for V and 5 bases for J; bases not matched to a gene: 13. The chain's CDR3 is CASSSLSLLAVNNEQFF. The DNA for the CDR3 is TGCGCCAGCAGCTCCCTCTCGTTACTAGCGGTGAACAATGAGCAGTTCTTC.

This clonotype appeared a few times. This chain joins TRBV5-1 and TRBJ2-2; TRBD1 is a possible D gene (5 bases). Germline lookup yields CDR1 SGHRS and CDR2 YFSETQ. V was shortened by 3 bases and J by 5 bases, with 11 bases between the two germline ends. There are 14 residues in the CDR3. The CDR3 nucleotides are TGCGCCAGCAGCTCTGGGGCCGGGACCGGGGAGCTGTTTTTT. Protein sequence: CASSSGAGTGELFF.

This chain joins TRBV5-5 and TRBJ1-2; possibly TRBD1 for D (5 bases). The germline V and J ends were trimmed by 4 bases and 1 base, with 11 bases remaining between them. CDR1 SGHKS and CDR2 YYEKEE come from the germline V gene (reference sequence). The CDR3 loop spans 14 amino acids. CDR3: CASSITTDNYGYTF. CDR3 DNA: TGTGCCAGCAGCATAACGACAGATAACTATGGCTACACCTTC.

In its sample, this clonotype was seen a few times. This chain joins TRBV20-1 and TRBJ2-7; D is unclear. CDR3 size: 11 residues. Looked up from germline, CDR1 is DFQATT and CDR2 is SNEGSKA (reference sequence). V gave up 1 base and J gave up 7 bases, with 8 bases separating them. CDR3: CSARVVGEQYF. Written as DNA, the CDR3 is TGCAGTGCTAGAGTTGTCGGGGAGCAGTACTTC.

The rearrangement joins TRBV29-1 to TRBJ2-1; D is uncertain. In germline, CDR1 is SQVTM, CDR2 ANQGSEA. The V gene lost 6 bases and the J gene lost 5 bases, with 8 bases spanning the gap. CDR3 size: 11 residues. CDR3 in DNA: TGCAGCGTCCGGCCAAACAATGAGCAGTTCTTC. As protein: CSVRPNNEQFF.

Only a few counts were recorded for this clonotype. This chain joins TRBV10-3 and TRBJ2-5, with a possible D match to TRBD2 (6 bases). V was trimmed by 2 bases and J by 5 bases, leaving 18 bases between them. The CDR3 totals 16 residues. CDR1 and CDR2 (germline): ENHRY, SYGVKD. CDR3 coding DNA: TGTGCCATCAGTGAGAGACCAACTCCGGAGGGGGAGACCCAGTACTTC. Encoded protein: CAISERPTPEGETQYF.

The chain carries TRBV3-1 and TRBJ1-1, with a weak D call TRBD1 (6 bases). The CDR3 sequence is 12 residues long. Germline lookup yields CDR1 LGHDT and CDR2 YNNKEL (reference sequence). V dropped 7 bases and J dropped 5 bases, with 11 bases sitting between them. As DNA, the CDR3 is TGTGCCAGCACGATAGGGACAACTGAAGCTTTCTTT. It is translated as CASTIGTTEAFF.

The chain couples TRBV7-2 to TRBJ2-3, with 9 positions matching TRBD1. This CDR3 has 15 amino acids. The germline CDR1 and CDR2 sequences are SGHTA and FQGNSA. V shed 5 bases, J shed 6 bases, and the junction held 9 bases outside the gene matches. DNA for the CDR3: TGTGCCAGCAGCCAATCCGGGACAGGGAGGGATACGCAGTATTTT. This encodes CASSQSGTGRDTQYF.

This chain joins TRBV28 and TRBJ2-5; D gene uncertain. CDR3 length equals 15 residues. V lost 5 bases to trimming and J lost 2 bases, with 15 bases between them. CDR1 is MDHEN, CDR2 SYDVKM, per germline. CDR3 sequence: CASSPLIRFQETQYF. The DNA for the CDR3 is TGTGCCAGCAGTCCCCTGATCCGGTTTCAAGAGACCCAGTACTTC.

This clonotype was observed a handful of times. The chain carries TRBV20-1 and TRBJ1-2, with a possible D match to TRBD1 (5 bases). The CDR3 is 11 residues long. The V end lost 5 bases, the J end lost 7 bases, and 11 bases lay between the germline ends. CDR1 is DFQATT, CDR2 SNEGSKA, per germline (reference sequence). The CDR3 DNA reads TGCAGTGCTTTCGCGGGGGGTGGCTACACCTTC. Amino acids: CSAFAGGGYTF.

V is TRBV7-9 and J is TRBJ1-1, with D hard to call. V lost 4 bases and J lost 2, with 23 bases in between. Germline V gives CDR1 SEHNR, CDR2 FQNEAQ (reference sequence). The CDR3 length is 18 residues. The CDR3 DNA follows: TGTGCCAGCAGCTCCCGGGTCGGAGGTGCAGCCTTCAACACTGAAGCTTTCTTT. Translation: CASSSRVGGAAFNTEAFF.

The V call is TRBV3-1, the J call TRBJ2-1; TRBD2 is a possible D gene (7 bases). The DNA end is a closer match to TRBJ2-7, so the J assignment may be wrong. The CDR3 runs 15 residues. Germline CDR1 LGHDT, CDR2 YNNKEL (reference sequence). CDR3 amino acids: CASSQDRGAYYEQYF. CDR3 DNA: TGTGCCAGCAGCCAAGATCGGGGGGCCTACTACGAGCAGTACTTC.

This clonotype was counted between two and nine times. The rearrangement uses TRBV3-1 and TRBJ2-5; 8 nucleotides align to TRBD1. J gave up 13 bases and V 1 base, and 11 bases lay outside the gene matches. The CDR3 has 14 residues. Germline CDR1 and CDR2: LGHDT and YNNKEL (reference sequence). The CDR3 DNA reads TGTGCCAGCAGCCAAGTAGCAGGGGGCCGCGAGACGTACTTC. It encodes CASSQVAGGRETYF.

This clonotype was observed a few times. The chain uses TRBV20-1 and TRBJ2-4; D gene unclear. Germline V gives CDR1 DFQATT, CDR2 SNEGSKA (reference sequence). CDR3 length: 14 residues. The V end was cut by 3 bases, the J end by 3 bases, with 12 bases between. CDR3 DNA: TGCAGTGCTAGTTCCCTAGATGGCAAAAACATTCAGTACTTC. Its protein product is CSASSLDGKNIQYF.

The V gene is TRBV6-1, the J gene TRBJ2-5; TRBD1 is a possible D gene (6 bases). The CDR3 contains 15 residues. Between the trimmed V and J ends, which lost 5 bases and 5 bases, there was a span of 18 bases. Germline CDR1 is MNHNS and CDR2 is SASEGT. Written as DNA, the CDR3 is TGTGCCAGCAGTCCCGAAGGGGGTTCGCGGGAGACCCAGTACTTC. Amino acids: CASSPEGGSRETQYF.